Sequencing of this T cell receptor beta chain was carried out in a study of PD-1 blockade in classical Hodgkin lymphoma. Comment on this clone: The antigen is not known.

Relapse after autologous stem cell transplantation occurred in every patient, and brentuximab vedotin exposure varied. The protocol was immunoSEQ multiplex PCR, while the TCRdb copy is restricted to in-frame clones and leaves out a portion. The sample carries 14,000 or so clones, around 78% recorded once. Germline lookup yields CDR1 SGHNT and CDR2 YENEEA. After removal of 5 bases from V and 2 bases from J, the junction contained 7 bases not matched to a gene. There are 15 residues in the CDR3. Findings and limits, study-wide: Partial responders and progressors had significantly lower baseline TCR diversity.

This specimen consisted of peripheral blood mononuclear cells (PBMCs), obtained before the second cycle of nivolumab. This chain connects TRBV11-3 to TRBJ2-5; 8 positions agree with TRBD2. This clonotype was sampled from a human donor with classical Hodgkin lymphoma. The CDR3: CASSLGAGVQETQYF. DNA of the CDR3: TGTGCCAGCAGCCTCGGAGCGGGGGTTCAAGAGACCCAGTACTTC.